The 2 T cell receptor beta chains below all came from one sample that was sequenced in a study of sequential checkpoint blockade in melanoma. Regarding treatment: randomized to nivolumab then ipilimumab (arm A) or the reverse (arm B). TCRdb keeps only in-frame clones here, not all; method: immunoSEQ multiplex PCR. The sample records about 25,000 clones, about three quarters being singletons. This specimen was CD8+ T cells sorted from blood (inferred from file names), taken from a patient given nivolumab and ipilimumab in sequence. These TCRs come from a human donor with melanoma.

Only one count was recorded for this clone. The chain employs TRBV29-1 and TRBJ2-1; D possibly corresponds to TRBD2 (6 bases). Looked up from germline, CDR1 is SQVTM and CDR2 is ANQGSEA. This CDR3 contains 11 residues. V lost 6 bases and J lost 7, with 10 bases in between. The CDR3 reads CSVAGPNEQFF. The CDR3 nucleotides read TGCAGCGTCGCGGGGCCAAATGAGCAGTTCTTC.

This clone showed up just a few times. The CDR3: CASSLQITGGLQETQYF. The CDR3 nucleotides are TGTGCCAGCAGCTTACAGATCACGGGAGGGCTTCAAGAGACCCAGTACTTC. The gene calls are TRBV7-9 and TRBJ2-5; 8 bases are a match to TRBD2. Germline V lookup: CDR1 SEHNR, CDR2 FQNEAQ (reference sequence). CDR3 length equals 17 residues. The trim removed 2 bases at V and 2 bases at J, leaving 10 bases unmatched.